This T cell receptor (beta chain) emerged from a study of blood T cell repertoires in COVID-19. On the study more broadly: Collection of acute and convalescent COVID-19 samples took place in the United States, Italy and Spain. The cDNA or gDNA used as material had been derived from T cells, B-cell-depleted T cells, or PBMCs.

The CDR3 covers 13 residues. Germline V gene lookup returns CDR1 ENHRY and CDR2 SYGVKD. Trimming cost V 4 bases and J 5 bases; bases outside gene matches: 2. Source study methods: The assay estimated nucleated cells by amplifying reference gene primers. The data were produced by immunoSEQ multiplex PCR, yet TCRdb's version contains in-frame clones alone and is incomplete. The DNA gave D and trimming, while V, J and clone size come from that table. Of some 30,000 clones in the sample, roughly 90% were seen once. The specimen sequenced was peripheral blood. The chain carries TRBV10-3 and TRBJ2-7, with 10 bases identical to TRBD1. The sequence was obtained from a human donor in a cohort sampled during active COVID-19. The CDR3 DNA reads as TGTGCCATCAGTGGCGGACAGGGGGACGAGCAGTACTTC. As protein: CAISGGQGDEQYF.